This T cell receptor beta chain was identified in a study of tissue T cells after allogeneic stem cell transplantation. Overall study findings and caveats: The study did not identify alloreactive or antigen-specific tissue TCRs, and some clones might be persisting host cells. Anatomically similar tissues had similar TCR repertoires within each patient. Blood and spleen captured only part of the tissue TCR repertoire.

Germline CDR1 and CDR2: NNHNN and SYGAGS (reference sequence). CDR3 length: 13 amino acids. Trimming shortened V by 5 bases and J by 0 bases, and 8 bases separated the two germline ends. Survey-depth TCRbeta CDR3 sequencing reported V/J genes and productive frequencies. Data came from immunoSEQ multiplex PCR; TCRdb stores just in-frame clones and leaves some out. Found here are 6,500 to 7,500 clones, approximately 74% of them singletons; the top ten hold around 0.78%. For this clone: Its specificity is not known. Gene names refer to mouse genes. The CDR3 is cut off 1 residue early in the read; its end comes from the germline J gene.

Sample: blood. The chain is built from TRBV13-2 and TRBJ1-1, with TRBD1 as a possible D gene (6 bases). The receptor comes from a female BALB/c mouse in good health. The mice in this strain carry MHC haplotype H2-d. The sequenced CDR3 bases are TGTGCCAGCGGGGACAGTGCAAACACAGAAGTCTTC. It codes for CASGDSANTEVF. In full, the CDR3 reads CASGDSANTEVFF.